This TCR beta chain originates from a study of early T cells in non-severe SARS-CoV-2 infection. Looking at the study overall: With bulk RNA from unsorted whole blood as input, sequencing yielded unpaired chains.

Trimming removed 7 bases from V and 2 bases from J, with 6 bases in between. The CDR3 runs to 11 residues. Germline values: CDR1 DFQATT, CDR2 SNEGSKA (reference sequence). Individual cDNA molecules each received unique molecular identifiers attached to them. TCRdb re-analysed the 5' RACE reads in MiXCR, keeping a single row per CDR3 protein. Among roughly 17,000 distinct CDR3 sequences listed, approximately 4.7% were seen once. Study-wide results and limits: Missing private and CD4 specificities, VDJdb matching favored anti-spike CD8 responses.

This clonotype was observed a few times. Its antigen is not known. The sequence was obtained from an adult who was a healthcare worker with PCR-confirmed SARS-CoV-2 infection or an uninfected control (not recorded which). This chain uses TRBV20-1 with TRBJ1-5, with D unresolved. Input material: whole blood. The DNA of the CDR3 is TGCAGTGGTGGAGGCAATCAGCCCCAGCATTTT. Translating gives CSGGGNQPQHF.